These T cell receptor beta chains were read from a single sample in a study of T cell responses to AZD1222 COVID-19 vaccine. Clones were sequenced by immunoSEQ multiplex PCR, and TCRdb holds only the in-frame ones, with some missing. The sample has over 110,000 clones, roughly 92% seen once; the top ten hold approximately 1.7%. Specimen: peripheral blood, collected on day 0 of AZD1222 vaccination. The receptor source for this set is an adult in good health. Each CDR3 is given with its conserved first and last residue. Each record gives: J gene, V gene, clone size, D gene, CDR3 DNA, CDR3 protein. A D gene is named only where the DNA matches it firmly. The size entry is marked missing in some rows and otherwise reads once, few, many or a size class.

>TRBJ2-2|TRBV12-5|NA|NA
TGTGCTAGTGGTTTGCCCTACACCGGGGAGCTGTTTTTT
CASGLPYTGELFF
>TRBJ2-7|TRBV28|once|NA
TGTGCCAGCAGCTTGGACAGAGGACAGTTCTACGAGCAGTACTTC
CASSLDRGQFYEQYF
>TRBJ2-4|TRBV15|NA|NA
TGTGCCACCAGCAGAGGCGGGACGCATTCCAAAAACATTCAGTACTTC
CATSRGGTHSKNIQYF
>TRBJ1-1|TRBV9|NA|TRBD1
TGTGCCAGCAGCGTTGGGACAGGGGTCACTGAAGCTTTCTTT
CASSVGTGVTEAFF
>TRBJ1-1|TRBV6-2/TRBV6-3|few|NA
TGTGCCAGCAGTCAAATCAGGGGCCGCGGCACTGAAGCTTTCTTT
CASSQIRGRGTEAFF
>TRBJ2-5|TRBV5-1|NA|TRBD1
TGCGCCAGCTCCCCCGGACAGGGAAGTCAAGAGACCCAGTACTTC
CASSPGQGSQETQYF
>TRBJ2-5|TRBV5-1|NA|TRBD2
TGCGCCAGCAGCATCGGACTAGCGGGAGACGAGACCCAGTACTTC
CASSIGLAGDETQYF
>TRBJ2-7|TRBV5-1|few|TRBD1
TGCGCCAGCGCTACCACTCCGGGACAGGGCTTGGGAGAGCAGTACTTC
CASATTPGQGLGEQYF
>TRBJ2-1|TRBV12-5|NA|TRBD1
TGTGCTAGTGGACCGGGACAGGGGGCTTGGGAGCAGTTCTTC
CASGPGQGAWEQFF
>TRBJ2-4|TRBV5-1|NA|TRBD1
TGCGCCAGCAGCCCGACAGGGGGCATGGCCAAAAACATTCAGTACTTC
CASSPTGGMAKNIQYF
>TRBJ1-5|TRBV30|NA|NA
TGTGCCTGGAGTGGATGGAATAGCAATCAGCCCCAGCATTTT
CAWSGWNSNQPQHF
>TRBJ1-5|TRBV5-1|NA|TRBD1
TGCGCCAGCAGCCCTGAGGGGGCGGGCAATCAGCCCCAGCATTTT
CASSPEGAGNQPQHF
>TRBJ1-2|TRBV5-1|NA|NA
TGCGCCAGCAGCCCCTACAGTGGGGGCAGCGGTGGCTACACCTTC
CASSPYSGGSGGYTF
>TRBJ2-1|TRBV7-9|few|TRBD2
TGTGCCAGCAGCTTAGCAGCGGGAGTCCTTCTGGATGAGCAGTTCTTC
CASSLAAGVLLDEQFF
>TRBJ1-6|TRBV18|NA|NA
TGTGCCAGCTCACCACAAGAATCACCCCTCCACTTT
CASSPQESPLHF
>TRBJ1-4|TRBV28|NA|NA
TGTGCCAGCACCGAAAGGGTCGCAACTAATGAAAAACTGTTTTTT
CASTERVATNEKLFF
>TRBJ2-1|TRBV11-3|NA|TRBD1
TGTGCCAGCAGCCTGGGCACAGGGGACAGCGATGAGCAGTTCTTC
CASSLGTGDSDEQFF
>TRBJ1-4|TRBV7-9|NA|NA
TGTGCCAGCAGCTTAAGCGGAGCAGAAAAACTGTTTTTT
CASSLSGAEKLFF
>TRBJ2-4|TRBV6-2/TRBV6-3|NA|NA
TGTGCCAGCAGTTACGAATCCCGGGGCATTCAGTACTTC
CASSYESRGIQYF
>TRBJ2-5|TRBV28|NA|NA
TGTGCCAGCAGTTTGGGGACCCGGGGGCAAGAGACCCAGTACTTC
CASSLGTRGQETQYF
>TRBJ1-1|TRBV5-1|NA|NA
TGCGCCAGCAGCTCAGATGGGCTTTTACCTGAAGACACTGAAGCTTTCTTT
CASSSDGLLPEDTEAFF
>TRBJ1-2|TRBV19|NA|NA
TGTGCCAGTAGTATAGATCAAGGAGAAGACTATGGCTACACCTTC
CASSIDQGEDYGYTF
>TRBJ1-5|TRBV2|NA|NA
TGTGCCAGCAGTGTGGCAGAGACGGGAACCCAGCATTTT
CASSVAETGTQHF
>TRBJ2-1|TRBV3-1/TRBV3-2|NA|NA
TGTGCCAGCAGCCATGGGACTGAACTTTACAATGAGCAGTTCTTC
CASSHGTELYNEQFF
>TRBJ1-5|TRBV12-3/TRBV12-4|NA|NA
TGTGCCAGCAGGGGGATGGGAAATCAGCCCCAGCATTTT
CASRGMGNQPQHF
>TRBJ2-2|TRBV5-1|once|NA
TGCGCCAGCAGCTTGTCTGGCGGGGAGCTGTTTTTT
CASSLSGGELFF
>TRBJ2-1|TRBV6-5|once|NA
TGTGCCAGCAGGTGGGGCAACAATGAGCAGTTCTTC
CASRWGNNEQFF
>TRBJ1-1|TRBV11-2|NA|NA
TGTGCCAGCAAAATGACAGGGAACACTGAAGCTTTCTTT
CASKMTGNTEAFF
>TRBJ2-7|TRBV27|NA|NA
TGTGCCAGCAGTTTACTAGCAGCTTACGAGCAGTACTTC
CASSLLAAYEQYF
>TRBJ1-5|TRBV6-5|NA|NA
TGTGCCAGCAGTTTTCCAGGGGCCGGGCAGCCCCAGCATTTT
CASSFPGAGQPQHF
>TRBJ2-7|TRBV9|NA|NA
TGTGCCAGCAGCGCCGGCAGCAGCTCCTACGAGCAGTACTTC
CASSAGSSSYEQYF
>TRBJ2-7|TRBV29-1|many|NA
TGCAGCGTTGATTCCGGCGAGGACTCCTACGAGCAGTACTTC
CSVDSGEDSYEQYF
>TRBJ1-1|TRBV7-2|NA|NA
TGTGCCAGCAGCTTAGCTTGGGAGAGTGAAGCTTTCTTT
CASSLAWESEAFF
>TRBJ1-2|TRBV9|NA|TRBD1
TGTGCCAGCAGGCGCGACAGGGGCTATGGCTACACCTTC
CASRRDRGYGYTF
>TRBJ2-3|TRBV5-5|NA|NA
TGTGCCAGCAGGACGGGACGTTCATTACAGGATACGCAGTATTTT
CASRTGRSLQDTQYF
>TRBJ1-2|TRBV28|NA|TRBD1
TGTGCCAGTGTGTACAGGGGGTCTCCTTTCTATGGCTACACCTTC
CASVYRGSPFYGYTF
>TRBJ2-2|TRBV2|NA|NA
TGTGCCAGCAGTGAGGAGGCCGGGGAGCTGTTTTTT
CASSEEAGELFF
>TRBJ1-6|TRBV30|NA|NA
TGTGCCTGGATGAAGGGGACGAATAATTCACCCCTCCACTTT
CAWMKGTNNSPLHF
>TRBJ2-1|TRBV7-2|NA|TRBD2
TGTGCCAGCAGCCCCCGGATAGCGGGAGGGCGAGGATCCTACAATGAGCAGTTCTTC
CASSPRIAGGRGSYNEQFF
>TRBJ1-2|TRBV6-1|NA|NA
TGTGCCAGCAGTGATGGCAGGGACTATGGCTACACCTTC
CASSDGRDYGYTF
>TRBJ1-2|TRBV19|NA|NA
TGTGCCAGTACCCGGCCCCAGGGACCCGGCTATGGCTACACCTTC
CASTRPQGPGYGYTF
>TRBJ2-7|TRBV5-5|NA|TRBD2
TGTGCCAGCGGCCAGGGCGGGCTAGCGGGAATAATTTCCTACGAGCAGTACTTC
CASGQGGLAGIISYEQYF
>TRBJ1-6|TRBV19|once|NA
TGTGCCAGTAGTGGAACTTCAGGGCTTCACAATTCACCCCTCCACTTT
CASSGTSGLHNSPLHF
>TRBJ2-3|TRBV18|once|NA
TGTGCCAGCTCACCAGAGCTAGCAGGCACAGATACGCAGTATTTT
CASSPELAGTDTQYF
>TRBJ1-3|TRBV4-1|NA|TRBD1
TGCGCCAGCAGCCGGGGACAGGGGCACACCATATATTTT
CASSRGQGHTIYF
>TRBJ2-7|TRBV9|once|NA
TGTGCCAGCAGCGTAGATTTAGCTTCCGACGAGCAGTACTTC
CASSVDLASDEQYF
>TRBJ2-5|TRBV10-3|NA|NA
TGTGCCATCAGTGAGGTGCAAGAGACCCAGTACTTC
CAISEVQETQYF
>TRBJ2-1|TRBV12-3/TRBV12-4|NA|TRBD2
TGTGCCAGCAGTTTGGGACTAACCGATGAGCAGTTCTTC
CASSLGLTDEQFF
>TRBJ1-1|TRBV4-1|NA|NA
TGCGCCAGCAGCCAAGATCTCAGAACGTATGAAGCTTTCTTT
CASSQDLRTYEAFF
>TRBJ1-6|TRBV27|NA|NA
TGTGCCAGCAGCCCCCTCACCCTGGCCTCCCTCCACTTT
CASSPLTLASLHF
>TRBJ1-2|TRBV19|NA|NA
TGTGCCAGTAGTATGGTCACCAACTATGGCTACACCTTC
CASSMVTNYGYTF
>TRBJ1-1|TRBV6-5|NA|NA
TGTGCCAGCAGGCCTAGTATTGGCACTGAAGCTTTCTTT
CASRPSIGTEAFF
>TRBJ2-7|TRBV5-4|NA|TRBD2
TGTGCCAGCAGCTTTAAGGCGGGAGGCTACGAGCAGTACTTC
CASSFKAGGYEQYF
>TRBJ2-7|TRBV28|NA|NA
TGTGCCAGCAGTTTATCTGGGACTGGGGTCTACGAGCAGTACTTC
CASSLSGTGVYEQYF
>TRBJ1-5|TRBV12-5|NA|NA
TGTGCTAGTGGTTTGGTACTCTCCAGGAGCGGCAATCAGCCCCAGCATTTT
CASGLVLSRSGNQPQHF
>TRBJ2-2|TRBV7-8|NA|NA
TGTGCCAGCAGCTCCTTTCGGGACACCGGGGAGCTGTTTTTT
CASSSFRDTGELFF
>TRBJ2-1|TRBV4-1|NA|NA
TGCGCCAGCAGCCCTCCTTTCCTTAGCGGAGGGGACAATGAGCAGTTCTTC
CASSPPFLSGGDNEQFF
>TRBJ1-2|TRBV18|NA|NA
TGTGCCAGCTCATCTGACTCAGGGTTTCATGGCTACACCTTC
CASSSDSGFHGYTF